This T cell receptor (beta chain) was captured by sequencing in a study of T cells after yellow fever vaccination. On the study more broadly: The authors prepared low-cell-number fractions using SMART-Seq v4 Ultra Low Input. Notes on the study in general: FACS-sorted repertoires might harbor abundant contaminating clonotypes from the bulk population.

The CDR3 totals 17 residues. Germline CDR1 SGHKS, CDR2 YYEKEE (reference sequence). With V trimmed by 1 base and J by 2 bases, 6 bases remained unmatched. TCRdb called the 5' RACE reads again in MiXCR, with one record for every CDR3 protein. The table includes 450,000 to 600,000 distinct CDR3 sequences, about 13% detected once. As regards this clonotype: The antigen is undetermined.

This TCR derives from a man between 25 and 39 years old who received the YFV17D yellow fever vaccine. The V and J genes are TRBV5-5 and TRBJ2-3; 11 nucleotides agree with TRBD2. The starting material was PBMCs, obtained on the day of the yellow fever booster vaccination. In DNA, the CDR3 is TGTGCCAGCAGCTTGACTAGCGGGAGCCCGCCCACAGATACGCAGTATTTT. Its translation is CASSLTSGSPPTDTQYF.